This is a list of T cell receptor beta chains from one sample in a study of beta chain features in type 1 diabetes. Clones were read by immunoSEQ multiplex PCR, and TCRdb kept only the in-frame ones, dropping some. The table shows around 250,000 clones, with roughly 70% occurring only once. Sequenced material: naive CD4+ T cells from blood. The receptors originated from a man aged 25-40 years in good health. Both conserved end residues are trimmed from each CDR3. The order of the fields is clone size, D gene, V gene, J gene, CDR3 protein. D genes are given only for firm matches. Size is stated for part of the rows, as once, few or many counts, or as a class when the clone is expanded.

few	-	TRBV29-1	TRBJ1-1	SVLRQLNTEAF
-	-	TRBV30	TRBJ1-2	ASKVGEDGYT
few	-	TRBV6-4	TRBJ2-1	ASSDWGDYNEQF
-	-	TRBV12-5	TRBJ2-1	ASGLVPFPQGSNEQF
few	-	TRBV18	TRBJ2-7	ASSPSRTYSYEQY
-	-	TRBV30	TRBJ1-4	AWSEGLGEKLF
-	TRBD2	TRBV2	TRBJ2-3	ASGGGSWDTQY
-	-	TRBV29-1	TRBJ1-5	SVGEGNNQPQH
-	TRBD2	TRBV11-2	TRBJ2-3	ASSLAGLSTDTQY
-	TRBD1	TRBV7-9	TRBJ1-5	ASSFWTGKGDQPQH
-	-	TRBV7-9	TRBJ2-3	ASSSRDSSTDTQY
few	-	TRBV20-1	TRBJ2-3	SARGRDTQY
-	-	TRBV7-9	TRBJ2-1	ASIPAPGTQQF
-	-	TRBV5-4	TRBJ2-3	ASSPRDSDTQY
-	TRBD2	TRBV9	TRBJ2-3	ASSVGALAGALSTDTQY
-	TRBD1	TRBV6-1	TRBJ2-1	ASSAGTGLMMGNEQF
-	-	TRBV7-9	TRBJ2-7	ASSLGHLIDEQY
-	-	TRBV11-2	TRBJ1-6	ASSFSRDPGSPLH
-	TRBD2	TRBV30	TRBJ2-7	AWSGRAAYEQY
-	TRBD1	TRBV28	TRBJ2-6	ASRLTGSGANVLT
-	TRBD1	TRBV27	TRBJ2-7	ASSLGQVYEQY
few	-	TRBV7-2	TRBJ1-3	ASSLSGNTIY
-	-	TRBV15	TRBJ2-1	ATSTQGILANEQF
-	TRBD1	TRBV11-2	TRBJ2-7	ASSLEDRGSYEQY
-	-	TRBV7-9	TRBJ2-1	ASGGRSNEQF
-	-	TRBV25-1	TRBJ2-7	ASSELGLGYGEQY
-	TRBD1	TRBV6-6	TRBJ2-7	ATTYRGEQY
-	-	TRBV7-9	TRBJ1-1	ASSLNRDTEAF
few	-	TRBV7-9	TRBJ2-6	ASSWGASFSGANVLT
-	TRBD1	TRBV5-4	TRBJ1-2	ASSSGGTDGYT
-	TRBD1	TRBV30	TRBJ2-4	AWRATGTGGFHIQY
-	-	TRBV19	TRBJ2-4	ASSISGLNIQY